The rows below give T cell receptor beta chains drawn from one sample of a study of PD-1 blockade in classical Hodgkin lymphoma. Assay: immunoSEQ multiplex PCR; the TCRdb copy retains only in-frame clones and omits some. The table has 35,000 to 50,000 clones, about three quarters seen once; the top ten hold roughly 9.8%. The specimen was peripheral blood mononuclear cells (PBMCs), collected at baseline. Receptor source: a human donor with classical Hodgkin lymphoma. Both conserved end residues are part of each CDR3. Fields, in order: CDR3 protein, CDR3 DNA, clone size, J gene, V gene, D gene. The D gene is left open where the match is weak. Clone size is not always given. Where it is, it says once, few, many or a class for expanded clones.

CASSFGRTYEQYF	TGCGCCAGCAGCTTCGGCAGGACCTACGAGCAGTACTTC	medium-sized	TRBJ2-7	TRBV5-1	-
CASRDRGRADTQYF	TGTGCCAGCCGGGACAGGGGGCGAGCAGATACGCAGTATTTT	once	TRBJ2-3	TRBV19	TRBD1
CASSVSSGYTF	TGTGCCAGCAGCGTTAGTAGTGGCTACACCTTC	-	TRBJ1-2	TRBV7-9	-
CASSLAGGGNEQFF	TGTGCCAGCAGCTTAGCAGGCGGGGGGAATGAGCAGTTCTTC	-	TRBJ2-1	TRBV11-2	TRBD2
CASSLPSGANVLTF	TGTGCCAGCAGTCTGCCCTCTGGGGCCAACGTCCTGACTTTC	-	TRBJ2-6	TRBV28	-
CASSHAGWNEQFF	TGCGCCAGCAGCCATGCAGGGTGGAATGAGCAGTTCTTC	few	TRBJ2-1	TRBV4-1	-
CASNEAGVAYEQYF	TGTGCCAGCAACGAAGCCGGAGTGGCCTACGAGCAGTACTTC	few	TRBJ2-7	TRBV7-9	-
CASSAEGISEQYF	TGTGCCAGCAGTGCTGAGGGCATCAGCGAGCAGTACTTC	-	TRBJ2-7	TRBV2	-
CASSERGGAQPQHF	TGTGCCAGCAGTGAAAGAGGGGGGGCTCAGCCCCAGCATTTT	-	TRBJ1-5	TRBV6-1	-
CASSLLGGYQPQHF	TGTGCCAGCAGTTTACTTGGGGGATACCAGCCCCAGCATTTT	medium-sized	TRBJ1-5	TRBV27	-
CASSMGGRPVKTQYF	TGTGCCAGTAGTATGGGCGGGAGGCCGGTGAAGACCCAGTACTTC	-	TRBJ2-5	TRBV19	TRBD2
CASSLGGVRSGEAFF	TGTGCCAGCAGCTTAGGAGGAGTACGATCGGGTGAAGCTTTCTTT	-	TRBJ1-1	TRBV11-3	-
CASSSLYSPLHF	TGTGCCAGCAGCTCACTTTATTCACCCCTCCACTTT	-	TRBJ1-6	TRBV5-8	-
CASGLVQGKGSSNYGYTF	TGTGCTAGTGGTTTGGTACAGGGCAAGGGGTCTTCTAACTATGGCTACACCTTC	-	TRBJ1-2	TRBV12-5	-
CASSQGGDRPNEQYF	TGCGCCAGCAGCCAGGGGGGCGACAGGCCTAACGAGCAGTACTTC	once	TRBJ2-7	TRBV4-1	-
CASSLGPVLAKNIQYF	TGTGCCAGCAGCTTAGGGCCAGTCCTAGCCAAAAACATTCAGTACTTC	-	TRBJ2-4	TRBV7-9	-
CAISEGLAGVGETQYF	TGTGCCATCAGTGAGGGACTAGCGGGAGTGGGAGAGACCCAGTACTTC	-	TRBJ2-5	TRBV10-3	TRBD2
CASSPRTGNEQFF	TGTGCCAGCAGCCCCAGGACGGGCAATGAGCAGTTCTTC	-	TRBJ2-1	TRBV11-2	-
CSVHGLAYNEQFF	TGCAGCGTACACGGACTAGCTTACAATGAGCAGTTCTTC	many	TRBJ2-1	TRBV29-1	TRBD2
CASSPGGELNEQYF	TGTGCCAGCTCACCGGGGGGGGAGTTAAACGAGCAGTACTTC	-	TRBJ2-7	TRBV18	TRBD2
CASSYQISSYEQYF	TGTGCCAGCAGTTACCAGATAAGCTCCTACGAGCAGTACTTC	-	TRBJ2-7	TRBV6-6	-
CASSVGLPTTGLAYEQYF	TGTGCCAGCAGCGTAGGTCTCCCAACTACGGGACTAGCTTACGAGCAGTACTTC	once	TRBJ2-7	TRBV9	TRBD2
CASIHSRLGAQGYTF	TGTGCCAGCATCCATAGCCGCCTGGGGGCACAAGGCTACACCTTC	-	TRBJ1-2	TRBV7-9	-
CASSLAGRLAATYEQYF	TGTGCCAGCAGCTTGGCCGGCCGTCTAGCGGCCACCTACGAGCAGTACTTC	-	TRBJ2-7	TRBV5-8	TRBD2
CASSERDRRGYTF	TGTGCCAGCAGTGAAAGGGACAGGCGGGGCTACACCTTC	-	TRBJ1-2	TRBV28	TRBD1
CASSPIAGIRYTF	TGTGCCAGCAGCCCTATTGCAGGCATACGCTACACCTTC	few	TRBJ1-2	TRBV4-2	-
CASSVGSGAGYTF	TGTGCCAGCAGCGTAGGTTCAGGGGCTGGCTACACCTTC	-	TRBJ1-2	TRBV9	-
CASSEIGGRAETQYF	TGTGCCAGCAGTGAGATCGGCGGGAGGGCCGAGACCCAGTACTTC	few	TRBJ2-5	TRBV2	TRBD2
CASSPTWANTEAFF	TGTGCCAGCAGCCCTACGTGGGCAAACACTGAAGCTTTCTTT	-	TRBJ1-1	TRBV7-2	-
CASSHQKGGSISYEQYF	TGTGCCAGCAGCCACCAGAAAGGGGGCTCGATCTCCTACGAGCAGTACTTC	-	TRBJ2-7	TRBV11-2	TRBD1
CASSYGLKVGYTF	TGTGCCAGCAGTTATGGACTCAAGGTTGGCTACACCTTC	few	TRBJ1-2	TRBV6-5	-
CASSTGTGEADTQYF	TGTGCCAGCAGTACCGGGACAGGGGAAGCAGATACGCAGTATTTT	-	TRBJ2-3	TRBV2	TRBD1
CASSPGTGELFF	TGTGCCAGCAGTCCCGGTACCGGGGAGCTGTTTTTT	-	TRBJ2-2	TRBV27	-
CASSTHRYWEQYF	TGTGCCAGCAGCACTCACAGGTATTGGGAGCAGTACTTC	-	TRBJ2-7	TRBV5-6	-
CASSWGLAGAQYEQYF	TGTGCCAGCAGCTGGGGACTAGCGGGGGCCCAATACGAGCAGTACTTC	few	TRBJ2-7	TRBV5-4	TRBD2
CASSPGGGVPHPAEAFF	TGTGCCAGCAGCCCGGGCGGAGGGGTCCCCCACCCCGCTGAAGCTTTCTTT	-	TRBJ1-1	TRBV7-8	-
CASSEARQGGDGNQPQHF	TGTGCCAGCAGTGAGGCCCGACAGGGGGGGGACGGCAATCAGCCCCAGCATTTT	-	TRBJ1-5	TRBV25-1	TRBD1
CASSRADTNYGYTF	TGCGCCAGCAGCCGCGCAGACACTAACTATGGCTACACCTTC	once	TRBJ1-2	TRBV4-3	-
CASRRTSGAPTEQYF	TGTGCCAGCAGAAGGACTAGCGGGGCCCCTACCGAGCAGTACTTC	-	TRBJ2-7	TRBV6-1	TRBD2
CASSQDSVSGANVLTF	TGTGCCAGCAGCCAAGATTCGGTCTCTGGGGCCAACGTCCTGACTTTC	-	TRBJ2-6	TRBV4-2	-
CASSLLYSTDTQYF	TGTGCCAGCAGTCTACTATATAGCACAGATACGCAGTATTTT	-	TRBJ2-3	TRBV6-5	-
CASSDGTPTDTQYF	TGTGCCAGCAGTGATGGGACACCTACAGATACGCAGTATTTT	-	TRBJ2-3	TRBV6-5	-
CASSLDRGNTGELFF	TGTGCCAGCAGCTTGGACAGGGGTAACACCGGGGAGCTGTTTTTT	-	TRBJ2-2	TRBV11-3	TRBD1
CASSRGREGVAFF	TGTGCCAGCAGCCGGGGCCGGGAAGGGGTAGCTTTCTTT	-	TRBJ1-1	TRBV7-2	-
CASSVGLSTGDTQYF	TGCGCCAGCAGCGTGGGATTGTCCACGGGAGATACGCAGTATTTT	-	TRBJ2-3	TRBV5-1	-
CASSYRRGGIYGYTF	TGTGCCAGCAGTTACCGGAGGGGGGGCATCTATGGCTACACCTTC	few	TRBJ1-2	TRBV6-5	-
CASSLIQGGTEAFF	TGTGCCAGCAGCTTAATTCAGGGCGGCACTGAAGCTTTCTTT	-	TRBJ1-1	TRBV7-9	-
CASSAGEGISKNIQYF	TGTGCCAGCAGCGCCGGGGAGGGGATTTCCAAAAACATTCAGTACTTC	-	TRBJ2-4	TRBV7-9	TRBD2
CASSLSSSGPAFF	TGTGCCAGCAGCTTGAGCTCCTCGGGTCCAGCTTTCTTT	-	TRBJ1-1	TRBV5-5	-
CASSTAQGRNTEAFF	TGTGCCAGCAGCACGGCGCAGGGGCGGAACACTGAAGCTTTCTTT	-	TRBJ1-1	TRBV9	-
CASSLIFQGANVLTF	TGTGCCAGCAGCTTGATTTTCCAAGGGGCCAACGTCCTGACTTTC	-	TRBJ2-6	TRBV5-6	-
CAWSPVIAEHNEQFF	TGTGCCTGGAGTCCTGTAATAGCGGAGCACAATGAGCAGTTCTTC	-	TRBJ2-1	TRBV30	-
CASSLAHNYEQYF	TGTGCCAGCAGCTTAGCGCATAACTACGAGCAGTACTTC	-	TRBJ2-7	TRBV7-3	-
CASRRAVSQPQHF	TGTGCCAGCAGGAGGGCGGTGAGTCAGCCCCAGCATTTT	-	TRBJ1-5	TRBV28	-
CASSLASVASRGGYTF	TGTGCCAGCAGCTTAGCGTCGGTAGCTAGTAGGGGAGGCTACACCTTC	-	TRBJ1-2	TRBV7-8	-